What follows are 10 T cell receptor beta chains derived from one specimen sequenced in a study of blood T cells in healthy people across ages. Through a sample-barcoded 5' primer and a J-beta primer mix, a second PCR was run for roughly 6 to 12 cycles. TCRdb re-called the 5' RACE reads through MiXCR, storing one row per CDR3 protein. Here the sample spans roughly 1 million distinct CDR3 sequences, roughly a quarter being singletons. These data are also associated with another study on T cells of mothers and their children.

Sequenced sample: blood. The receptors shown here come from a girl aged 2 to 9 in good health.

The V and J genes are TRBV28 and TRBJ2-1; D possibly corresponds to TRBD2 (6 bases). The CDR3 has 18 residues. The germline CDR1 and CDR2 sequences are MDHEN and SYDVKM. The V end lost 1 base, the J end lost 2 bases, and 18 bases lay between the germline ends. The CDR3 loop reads CASSLLPWRVGTYNEQFF. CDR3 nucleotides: TGTGCCAGCAGTTTATTACCTTGGAGGGTCGGAACCTACAATGAGCAGTTCTTC.

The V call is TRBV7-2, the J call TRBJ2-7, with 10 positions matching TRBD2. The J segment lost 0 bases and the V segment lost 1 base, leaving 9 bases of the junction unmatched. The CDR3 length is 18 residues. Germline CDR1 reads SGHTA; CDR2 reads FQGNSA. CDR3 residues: CASSLELAGFRVSYEQYF. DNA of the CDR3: TGTGCCAGCAGCTTAGAACTAGCGGGATTCAGGGTCTCCTACGAGCAGTACTTC.

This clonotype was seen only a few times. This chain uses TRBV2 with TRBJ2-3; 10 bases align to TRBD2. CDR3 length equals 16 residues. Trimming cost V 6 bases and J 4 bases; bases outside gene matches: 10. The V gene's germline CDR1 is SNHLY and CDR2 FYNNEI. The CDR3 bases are TGTGCCAGCAGGAGGGAAAGCGGGGGGGCCTCAGATACGCAGTATTTT. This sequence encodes CASRRESGGASDTQYF.

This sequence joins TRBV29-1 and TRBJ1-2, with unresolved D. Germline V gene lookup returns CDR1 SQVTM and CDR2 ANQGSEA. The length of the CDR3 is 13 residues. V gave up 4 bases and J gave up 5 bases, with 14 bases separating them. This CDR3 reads CSVVPDGRYGYTF. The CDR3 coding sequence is TGCAGCGTTGTCCCCGACGGGAGGTATGGCTACACCTTC.

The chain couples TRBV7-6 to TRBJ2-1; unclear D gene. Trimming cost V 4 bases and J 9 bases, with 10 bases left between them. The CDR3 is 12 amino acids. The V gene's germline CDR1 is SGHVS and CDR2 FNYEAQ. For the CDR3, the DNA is TGTGCCAGCAGCTCGCCAGGCGGTGAGCAGTTCTTC. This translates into CASSSPGGEQFF.

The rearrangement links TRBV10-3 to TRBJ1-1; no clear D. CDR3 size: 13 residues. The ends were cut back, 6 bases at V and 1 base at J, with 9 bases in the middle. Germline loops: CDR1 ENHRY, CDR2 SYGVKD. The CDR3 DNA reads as TGTGCCATCAGGGGAGGCCAGAACACTGAAGCTTTCTTT. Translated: CAIRGGQNTEAFF.

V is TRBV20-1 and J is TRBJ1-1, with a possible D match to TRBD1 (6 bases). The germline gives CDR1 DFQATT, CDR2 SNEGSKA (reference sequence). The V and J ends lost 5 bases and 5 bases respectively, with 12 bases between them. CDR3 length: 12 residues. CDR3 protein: CSADEGGTEAFF. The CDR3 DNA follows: TGCAGTGCTGACGAGGGGGGAACTGAAGCTTTCTTT.

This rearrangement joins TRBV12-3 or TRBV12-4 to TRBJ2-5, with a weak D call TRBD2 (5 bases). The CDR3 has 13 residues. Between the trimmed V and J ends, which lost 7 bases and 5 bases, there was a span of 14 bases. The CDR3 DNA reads TGTGCCAGCACCAGACCCCGGGGTGAGACCCAGTACTTC. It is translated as CASTRPRGETQYF.

The CDR3 bases are TGTGCCATCAGAAGGACAGCCGGTGAGATGAACACTGAAGCTTTCTTT. Translation: CAIRRTAGEMNTEAFF. V gene TRBV10-3 combines with J gene TRBJ1-1; D possibly corresponds to TRBD1 (6 bases). Germline lookup yields CDR1 ENHRY and CDR2 SYGVKD. V gave up 6 bases and J gave up 0 bases, with 17 bases separating them. This CDR3 has 16 amino acids.

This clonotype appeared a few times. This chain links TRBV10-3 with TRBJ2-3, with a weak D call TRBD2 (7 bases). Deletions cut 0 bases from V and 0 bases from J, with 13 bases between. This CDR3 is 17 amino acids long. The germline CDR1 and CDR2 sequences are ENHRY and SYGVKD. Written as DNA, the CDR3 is TGTGCCATCAGTGAGTCTACGGCGGGGGCTAGCACAGATACGCAGTATTTT. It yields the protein CAISESTAGASTDTQYF.